Each of the 11 T cell receptor beta chains below was sequenced from the same sample in a study of T cell responses to AZD1222 COVID-19 vaccine. Some clones are missing from TCRdb's copy, which holds only in-frame ones; the method was immunoSEQ multiplex PCR. Among approximately 100,000 clones listed, about 86% were seen once. Sequences were derived from peripheral blood, sampled on day 0 of AZD1222 vaccination. These TCRs come from an adult in good health.

V and J are TRBV3-1 (or the pseudogene TRBV3-2) and TRBJ1-3; perhaps TRBD1 as D (5 bases). V was cut by 8 bases and J by 2 bases, with 10 bases left in between. Germline V lookup: CDR1 LGHDT, CDR2 YNNKEL (reference sequence). The CDR3 is 13 residues long. The CDR3 loop is CASSFRAGNTIYF. CDR3 in DNA: TGTGCCAGCTCGTTCAGGGCTGGAAACACCATATATTTT.

The chain combines TRBV9 with TRBJ2-2; D is undetermined. V was cut by 4 bases and J by 2 bases, with 6 bases left in between. CDR1 and CDR2 from the germline V gene are SGDLS and YYNGEE. The CDR3 spans 13 residues. Here the CDR3 DNA reads TGTGCCAGCAGCCCGATCAACACCGGGGAGCTGTTTTTT. Protein sequence: CASSPINTGELFF.

The chain employs TRBV4-2 and TRBJ1-6; no clear D. Trimming stripped 4 bases from V and 5 bases from J, with 18 bases between. The CDR3 sequence is 17 residues long. Germline values: CDR1 LGHNA, CDR2 YNFKEQ. The DNA of the CDR3 is TGTGCCAGCAGCCCCTTTGGCCTGGGTTCCGATAATTCACCCCTCCACTTT. Amino acid sequence: CASSPFGLGSDNSPLHF.

The J gene is TRBJ2-4, the V gene TRBV6-2 or TRBV6-3; D is tentatively TRBD1 or TRBD2 (5 bases each). Trimming removed 4 bases from V and 9 bases from J, with 16 bases in between. Looked up from germline, CDR1 is MNHEY and CDR2 is SVGEGT. This CDR3 is 14 amino acids long. CDR3 DNA sequence: TGTGCCAGCAGTTCAAGTCGGGACCAAACCATTCAGTACTTC. Its translation is CASSSSRDQTIQYF.

This chain connects TRBV28 to TRBJ1-3; the match to TRBD1 covers 7 bases. The CDR3 is 14 amino acids. In germline, CDR1 is MDHEN, CDR2 SYDVKM. The CDR3 region is CATTGAQSGNTIYF. CDR3 DNA sequence: TGTGCGACTACAGGGGCACAATCTGGAAACACCATATATTTT.

The chain is built from TRBV7-8 and TRBJ2-5; D remains unclear. Germline CDR1 is SGHVS and CDR2 is FQNEAQ. The CDR3 extends over 13 amino acids. Trimming shortened V by 5 bases and J by 5 bases, and 12 bases separated the two germline ends. CDR3 sequence: CASSLLRGETQYF. In nucleotides, the CDR3 is TGTGCCAGCAGCCTCCTTCGTGGGGAGACCCAGTACTTC.

The chain has TRBV4-1 and TRBJ2-3; D remains ambiguous. The V end was cut by 0 bases, the J end by 5 bases, with 9 bases between. The CDR3 runs 14 residues. CDR1 is MGHRA and CDR2 is YSYEKL in the germline V gene. The CDR3: CASSQERGVDTQYF. For the CDR3, the DNA is TGCGCCAGCAGCCAAGAGCGTGGCGTAGATACGCAGTATTTT.

The CDR3 region is CASSTQGEGGYTF. Here the CDR3 DNA reads TGTGCCAGCAGCACACAGGGGGAAGGTGGCTACACCTTC. This chain joins TRBV9 and TRBJ1-2; 8 bases match TRBD1. The CDR3 contains 13 residues. Looked up from germline, CDR1 is SGDLS and CDR2 is YYNGEE. Trimming at V came to 4 bases and at J to 7 bases, leaving 6 bases not matched to a gene.

The V and J genes are TRBV18 and TRBJ2-7; 8 nucleotides match TRBD1. Germline-derived CDR1 and CDR2 are KGHSH and LQKENI. The CDR3 covers 15 residues. After removal of 0 bases from V and 6 bases from J, the junction contained 7 bases not matched to a gene. CDR3 bases: TGTGCCAGCTCACCACCGGCAGGGGGCGAGGGCGAGCAGTACTTC. Its translation is CASSPPAGGEGEQYF.

The chain links TRBV11-2 to TRBJ2-5; D ambiguous. CDR3 length: 11 residues. Germline V gives CDR1 SGHAT, CDR2 FQNNGV. V lost 8 bases and J lost 5, with 9 bases in between. The CDR3 spells CASRSTETQYF. The DNA for the CDR3 is TGTGCCAGCCGGTCTACGGAGACCCAGTACTTC.

This sequence joins TRBV2 and TRBJ2-1, with TRBD2 identical over 10 bases. Germline V gives CDR1 SNHLY, CDR2 FYNNEI. CDR3 size: 15 residues. With 8 bases clipped from V and 7 bases from J, the junction kept 11 bases outside the gene matches. CDR3 sequence (DNA): TGTGCCAGCCACGCTTCTAGCGGGAGTTATAATGAGCAGTTCTTC. It codes for CASHASSGSYNEQFF.